One sample yielded the 7 T cell receptor beta chains listed below, sequenced in a study of beta chain features in type 1 diabetes. What these receptors recognize is not known. Overall study results and limits: There was a moderate but significant shortening of TCRB CDR3s in all four CD4+ subsets of Type 1 diabetes patients.

As every portion of the isolated RNA was reverse transcribed, the sequencing read expressed TCRB transcripts. Generated by immunoSEQ multiplex PCR, the TCRdb table keeps only in-frame clones and is missing some. The table has about 240,000 clones, 14% seen once; the top ten hold approximately 0.018%. Sequenced material: naive CD4+ T cells from blood. The receptors come from a man aged 30-40 years with type 1 diabetes.

This clone was counted a few times. The chain couples TRBV29-1 to TRBJ1-1; D gene unclear. The V gene's germline CDR1 is SQVTM and CDR2 ANQGSEA. Trimming removed 1 base from V and 1 base from J, with 10 bases in between. The CDR3 length is 14 residues. The CDR3 spells CSVEGARSNTEAFF. CDR3 DNA sequence: TGCAGCGTTGAAGGGGCACGGTCGAACACTGAAGCTTTCTTT.

There are a few counts of this clone. The V gene is TRBV7-6, the J gene TRBJ2-5, with D possibly being TRBD1 (5 bases). The CDR3 has 14 residues. Looked up from germline, CDR1 is SGHVS and CDR2 is FNYEAQ. V was clipped by 1 base and J by 2 bases, with 8 bases between them. This chain's CDR3 is CASSLGTYQETQYF. DNA of the CDR3: TGTGCCAGCAGCTTAGGGACATATCAAGAGACCCAGTACTTC.

V and J are TRBV5-6 and TRBJ2-1, with a weak D call TRBD1 (5 bases). V lost 0 bases and J lost 7, with 23 bases in between. Looked up from germline, CDR1 is SGHDT and CDR2 is YYEEEE. This CDR3 is 18 amino acids long. In DNA form, the CDR3 reads TGTGCCAGCAGCTTGGCCATCCGTTTAGGGGCACGTGGAAATGAGCAGTTCTTC. This sequence encodes CASSLAIRLGARGNEQFF.

This clone was counted between two and nine times. This chain joins TRBV30 and TRBJ1-5; 7 bases line up with TRBD1. CDR3 length: 13 amino acids. V was pared by 2 bases and J by 11 bases, with 9 bases of the junction left unmatched. CDR1 and CDR2 from the germline V gene are GTSNPN and SVGIG (reference sequence). The CDR3 reads CAWSTGDSVSQHF. In DNA, the CDR3 is TGTGCCTGGAGTACAGGGGACAGCGTGTCCCAGCATTTT.

This clone was seen only a few times. The same CDR3 arises from other DNA sequences in this sample as well. This rearrangement joins TRBV19 to TRBJ1-5; no firm D call. The CDR3 length is 13 residues. Germline V lookup: CDR1 LNHDA, CDR2 SQIVND (reference sequence). Between the trimmed V and J ends, which lost 1 base and 4 bases, there was a span of 5 bases. In nucleotides, the CDR3 is TGTGCCAGTAGTATAGCCGGGAATCAGCCCCAGCATTTT. As protein: CASSIAGNQPQHF.

The chain couples TRBV7-8 to TRBJ1-2, with a possible D match to TRBD1 (5 bases). Germline-derived CDR1 and CDR2 are SGHVS and FQNEAQ. The length of the CDR3 is 15 residues. V was clipped by 2 bases and J by 4 bases, with 14 bases between them. In DNA, the CDR3 is TGTGCCAGCAGCTTAAGTCTTGCAGGGCCCTATGGCTACACCTTC. Its protein is CASSLSLAGPYGYTF. Together with reference TRBV7-8 and TRBJ1-2, the CDR3 gives the full variable domain: GAGVSQSPRYKVAKRGQDVALRCDPISGHVSLFWYQQALGQGPEFLTYFQNEAQLDKSGLPSDRFFAERPEGSVSTLKIQRTQQEDSAVYLCASSLSLAGPYGYTFGSGTRLTVV.

This chain uses TRBV5-5 with TRBJ2-1; 8 nucleotides line up with TRBD2. The length of the CDR3 is 15 residues. Trimming cost V 5 bases and J 3 bases; bases outside gene matches: 7. Germline V gene data show CDR1 as SGHKS and CDR2 as YYEKEE (reference sequence). The CDR3 loop reads CASRLGSGDYNEQFF. CDR3 coding DNA: TGTGCCAGCAGGCTCGGTAGCGGGGACTACAATGAGCAGTTCTTC.